The rows below give T cell receptor beta chains drawn from one sample of a study of naive and memory T cell subsets. Each CDR3 protein is one row after TCRdb ran MiXCR on the 5' RACE reads. The sample contains tens of thousands of distinct CDR3 sequences, 8% of which appear only once. These receptors all come from a female donor in good health. Both conserved end residues are part of each CDR3. The D gene is left open where the match is weak. The size entry is marked missing in some rows and otherwise reads once, few, many or a size class.

d_call | j_call | clone_size | v_call | cdr3_aa | cdr3_nt
. | TRBJ1-1 | many | TRBV6-6 | CASSYGGNTEAFF | TGTGCCAGCAGTTACGGCGGGAACACTGAAGCTTTCTTT
TRBD2 | TRBJ2-3 | few | TRBV28 | CASPPPGGITDTQYF | TGTGCCAGCCCCCCCCCGGGAGGGATCACAGATACGCAGTATTTT
TRBD1 | TRBJ2-7 | few | TRBV7-9 | CASSSYSGTGYYEQYF | TGTGCCAGCAGCTCCTACTCCGGGACAGGGTACTACGAGCAGTACTTC
. | TRBJ2-2 | . | TRBV19 | CASSTGDANTGELFF | TGTGCCAGTAGTACGGGTGACGCGAACACCGGGGAGCTGTTTTTT
TRBD2 | TRBJ2-5 | few | TRBV28 | CASSLFTGGKTQYF | TGTGCCAGCAGTTTATTCACGGGGGGTAAGACCCAGTACTTC
TRBD1 | TRBJ1-2 | few | TRBV30 | CAWTTGGEDYTF | TGTGCCTGGACTACAGGGGGCGAGGACTACACCTTC
TRBD1 | TRBJ2-3 | few | TRBV29-1 | CSVEAGGARDTQYF | TGCAGCGTTGAGGCAGGGGGCGCCCGGGATACGCAGTATTTT
. | TRBJ2-2 | . | TRBV11-2 | CASSFSPTNTGELFF | TGTGCCAGCAGCTTTTCCCCCACGAACACCGGGGAGCTGTTTTTT
. | TRBJ1-1 | many | TRBV5-4 | CASSPKNTEAFF | TGTGCCAGCAGCCCTAAAAACACTGAAGCTTTCTTT
. | TRBJ2-4 | . | TRBV20-1 | CSANSVLAKNIQYF | TGCAGTGCTAACAGCGTACTAGCCAAAAACATTCAGTACTTC
. | TRBJ2-7 | many | TRBV13 | CASSSEGGGTPYEQYF | TGTGCCAGCAGCTCCGAAGGGGGGGGGACTCCCTACGAGCAGTACTTC
. | TRBJ2-1 | few | TRBV10-3 | CAISESGSFYNEQFF | TGTGCCATCAGTGAGTCTGGTTCATTCTACAATGAGCAGTTCTTC
. | TRBJ2-7 | few | TRBV7-2 | CASSLVTANYEQYF | TGTGCCAGCAGCTTAGTAACTGCTAACTACGAGCAGTACTTC
. | TRBJ2-2 | many | TRBV28 | CASSYVPWLVSGPNTGELFF | TGTGCCAGCAGTTACGTTCCATGGCTTGTCTCGGGGCCGAACACCGGGGAGCTGTTTTTT
TRBD1 | TRBJ2-1 | . | TRBV14 | CASSQERGDRGVPPSSYNEQFF | TGTGCCAGCAGCCAAGAACGGGGCGACAGGGGGGTTCCCCCTAGCTCCTACAATGAGCAGTTCTTC
. | TRBJ1-2 | few | TRBV2 | CASSVNQGRGYTF | TGTGCCAGCAGTGTGAATCAGGGGCGGGGCTACACCTTC
. | TRBJ2-7 | . | TRBV20-1 | CSARVAGRSSYEQYF | TGCAGTGCTAGAGTAGCAGGAAGGAGCTCCTACGAGCAGTACTTC
. | TRBJ2-5 | . | TRBV2 | CASRPGGRETQYF | TGTGCCAGTCGGCCCGGGGGCCGGGAGACCCAGTACTTC
. | TRBJ1-5 | few | TRBV19 | CASSMRENQPQHF | TGTGCCAGTAGTATGAGGGAGAATCAGCCCCAGCATTTT
. | TRBJ2-1 | many | TRBV30 | CAWGTTEQFF | TGTGCCTGGGGGACGACTGAGCAGTTCTTC
TRBD1 | TRBJ1-5 | . | TRBV2 | CASSELPGGMSQPQHF | TGTGCCAGCAGTGAACTGCCAGGGGGCATGTCACAGCCCCAGCATTTT
. | TRBJ2-5 | many | TRBV5-1 | CASSLPGQETQYF | TGCGCCAGCAGCTTGCCAGGTCAAGAGACCCAGTACTTC
TRBD2 | TRBJ2-7 | . | TRBV20-1 | CSARVIGLAGTYEQYF | TGCAGTGCTAGAGTAATAGGCCTAGCGGGAACCTACGAGCAGTACTTC
. | TRBJ2-5 | . | TRBV27 | CASSIRGGQGPETQYF | TGTGCCAGCAGTATCCGGGGGGGACAGGGTCCAGAGACCCAGTACTTC
TRBD1 | TRBJ2-3 | . | TRBV2 | CASSRQGFVDTQYF | TGTGCCAGCAGTCGACAGGGCTTCGTAGATACGCAGTATTTT
TRBD2 | TRBJ2-1 | . | TRBV29-1 | CSVDPGLAGYNEQFF | TGCAGCGTTGATCCGGGACTAGCGGGCTACAATGAGCAGTTCTTC
. | TRBJ1-2 | few | TRBV7-9 | CASSSGLRYYGYTF | TGTGCCAGCAGCTCTGGCCTGAGATACTATGGCTACACCTTC
TRBD1 | TRBJ1-4 | few | TRBV20-1 | CSASVTGKTATNEKLFF | TGCAGTGCTAGCGTGACAGGGAAAACAGCAACTAATGAAAAACTGTTTTTT
TRBD1 | TRBJ1-5 | . | TRBV18 | CASSRGQEGDQPQHF | TGTGCCAGCTCACGGGGACAGGAGGGAGATCAGCCCCAGCATTTT
TRBD1 | TRBJ2-7 | . | TRBV19 | CASSRPGTGTYEQYF | TGTGCCAGTAGTAGGCCCGGGACAGGGACCTACGAGCAGTACTTC
. | TRBJ1-5 | many | TRBV20-1 | CSAMEGLDQPQHF | TGCAGTGCTATGGAGGGGCTGGACCAGCCCCAGCATTTT
. | TRBJ1-2 | . | TRBV9 | CASRYRPTDNYGYTF | TGTGCCAGCAGATATAGACCGACGGATAACTATGGCTACACCTTC